This T cell receptor (beta chain) is from a study of persistence of HIV-infected CD4 T cells. Study context: Suppressive ART had lasted a median of 8 years. Multiple blood draws of up to roughly 180 mL, except a couple of donors with single leukapheresis.

Concerning this clone itself: Antigen: not known.

The J segment lost 2 bases and the V segment lost 3 bases, leaving 7 bases of the junction unmatched. The germline V gene encodes CDR1 SGHRS and CDR2 YFSETQ. CDR3 length equals 15 residues. The immunoSEQ assay was version 4, run in survey mode. Sequencing was performed with immunoSEQ multiplex PCR; in TCRdb, only in-frame clones are kept and a portion is missing. The data show under 55,000 clones, 88% seen once. Nonspecific anti-CD3/anti-CD28 bead stimulation represents the broad CD4+ T cell repertoire. Sorting selected CD4+ T cells upregulating both CD40 ligand and CD69. CD8+ T cells were removed from PBMCs prior to stimulation.

This rearrangement joins TRBV5-1 to TRBJ2-5; 7 nucleotides align to TRBD2. The specimen comprised CD4+ T cells sorted from PBMCs after approximately 20-hour stimulation, sampled from a patient who received antiretroviral therapy. This clonotype originated in an adult woman with HIV who was CMV-seropositive. The CDR3 here is CASSSAPGLQETQYF. The CDR3 DNA is TGCGCCAGCAGCTCAGCTCCGGGACTACAAGAGACCCAGTACTTC.